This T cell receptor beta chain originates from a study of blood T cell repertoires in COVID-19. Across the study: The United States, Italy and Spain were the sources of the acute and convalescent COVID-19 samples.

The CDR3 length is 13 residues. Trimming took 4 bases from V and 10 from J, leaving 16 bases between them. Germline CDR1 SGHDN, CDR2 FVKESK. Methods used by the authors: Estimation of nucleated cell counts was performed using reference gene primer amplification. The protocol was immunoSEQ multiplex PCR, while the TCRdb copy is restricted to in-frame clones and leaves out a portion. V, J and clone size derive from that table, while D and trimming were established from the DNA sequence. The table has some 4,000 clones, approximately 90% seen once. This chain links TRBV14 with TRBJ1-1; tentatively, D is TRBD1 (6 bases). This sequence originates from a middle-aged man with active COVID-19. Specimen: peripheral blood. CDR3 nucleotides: TGTGCCAGCAGCCTCGGTAGGGGGACGTCAGCTTTCTTT. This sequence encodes CASSLGRGTSAFF.